These T cell receptor beta chains were read from a single sample in a study of T cell responses to AZD1222 COVID-19 vaccine. The method was immunoSEQ multiplex PCR; TCRdb's version includes in-frame clones alone and lacks a portion of them. The sample lists 150,000 to 170,000 clones, 86% occurring once. The sample was peripheral blood, taken on day 0 of MenACWY control vaccination. The receptor source for this set is an adult in good health. Both conserved end residues are part of each CDR3. The D gene is left open where the match is weak. Size values are once, few and many counts, or a class for expanded clones, and some rows have none.

d_call clone_size j_call v_call cdr3_aa cdr3_nt
TRBD1 - TRBJ1-2 TRBV7-2 CASSFGTAANYGYTF TGTGCCAGCAGCTTCGGGACAGCCGCTAACTATGGCTACACCTTC
- - TRBJ2-3 TRBV7-2 CASSLEPAANTQYF TGTGCCAGCAGCTTAGAACCTGCAGCAAATACGCAGTATTTT
- few TRBJ2-1 TRBV6-5 CASIWAVTASNEQFF TGTGCCAGCATTTGGGCGGTGACGGCATCTAATGAGCAGTTCTTC
TRBD1 - TRBJ1-2 TRBV9 CASSEGGTGAGAGYTF TGTGCCAGCAGCGAAGGGGGCACAGGGGCGGGGGCTGGCTACACCTTC
TRBD1 - TRBJ2-7 TRBV6-2/TRBV6-3 CASSYGTGFSYEQYF TGTGCCAGCAGTTACGGGACAGGGTTTTCCTACGAGCAGTACTTC
TRBD1 - TRBJ1-6 TRBV9 CASSPTGTGEPPLHF TGTGCCAGCAGCCCAACCGGGACAGGGGAACCACCCCTCCACTTT
- - TRBJ1-2 TRBV5-1 CASSTGANYGYTF TGCGCCAGCAGCACAGGAGCTAACTATGGCTACACCTTC
- few TRBJ1-1 TRBV14 CASSQDRGSHMNTEAFF TGTGCCAGCAGCCAAGATCGGGGGTCGCACATGAACACTGAAGCTTTCTTT
- - TRBJ1-1 TRBV21-1 CASSSAPGQTQIKTTNPKEAFF TGTGCCAGCAGCAGCGCCCCGGGACAGACGCAGATAAAGACTACGAACCCGAAGGAAGCTTTCTTT
- - TRBJ1-3 TRBV7-9 CASSLATPVGSSGNTIYF TGTGCCAGCAGCTTAGCAACTCCTGTGGGTTCCTCTGGAAACACCATATATTTT
- - TRBJ2-5 TRBV5-1 CASSLSGDQETQYF TGCGCCAGCAGCTTGTCAGGGGACCAAGAGACCCAGTACTTC
- - TRBJ2-3 TRBV5-6 CASSLRIVFPDTQYF TGTGCCAGCAGCTTGAGAATAGTATTCCCAGATACGCAGTATTTT